This entry lists 2 T cell receptor beta chains sequenced from one sample in a study of response to subunit inactivated influenza vaccine. Using its own MiXCR run on the RT-PCR reads, TCRdb lists one record per CDR3 protein. Of around 530,000 distinct CDR3 sequences detected, 16% appear once; the ten largest clones hold less than 4%. The sequenced sample was CD4+ T cells sorted from PBMCs, obtained about 23 months after vaccination. These receptors came from a man between 50 and 69 years old who received an inactivated influenza vaccine.

The CDR3 loop is CASSLHGEQFF. CDR3 nucleotides: TGTGCCAGCAGCTTACACGGAGAGCAGTTCTTC. The genes are TRBV7-6 and TRBJ2-1; no firm D call. Germline assignment: CDR1 SGHVS and CDR2 FNYEAQ. The CDR3 runs 11 residues. Trimming took off 2 bases at V and 10 bases at J, with 6 bases between the two ends.

This clonotype was counted between two and nine times. The chain joins TRBV10-3 to TRBJ2-7, with TRBD1 as a possible D gene (5 bases). Germline assignment: CDR1 ENHRY and CDR2 SYGVKD. Trimming cost V 10 bases and J 2 bases, with 9 bases left between them. The CDR3 spans 11 residues. CDR3 residues: CATGQAYEQYF. Written as DNA, the CDR3 is TGTGCCACCGGACAAGCCTACGAGCAGTACTTC.